This TCR beta chain was retrieved from a study of blood T cell repertoires in COVID-19. Across the study: Samples representing acute and convalescent COVID-19 were sourced from the United States, Italy and Spain.

The repertoire was sequenced with immunoSEQ multiplex PCR; TCRdb's copy has only in-frame clones and lacks some. The data hold more than 300,000 clones, with roughly four fifths observed a single time. The trim removed 5 bases at V and 5 bases at J, leaving 11 bases unmatched. The CDR3 is 18 amino acids. Germline lookup yields CDR1 SGHTA and CDR2 FQGNSA. Membership in each cohort depended on participant-reported clinical history. This clone was seen a handful of times. Sequences were obtained from PBMCs or T cells enriched from blood (not recorded which). The clonotype was recovered from a woman aged 45-65 years who had recovered from COVID-19. V usage is TRBV7-2 and J usage is TRBJ2-3; 15 bases are a match to TRBD2. CDR3 nucleotide sequence: TGTGCCAGCAGCCTCGGGACTAGCGGGAGGAGGTTGGGAGATACGCAGTATTTT. Translated: CASSLGTSGRRLGDTQYF. The whole variable domain, filled in from reference TRBV7-2 and TRBJ2-3, reads GAGVSQSPSNKVTEKGKDVELRCDPISGHTALYWYRQSLGQGLEFLIYFQGNSAPDKSGLPSDRFSAERTGGSVSTLTIQRTQQEDSAVYLCASSLGTSGRRLGDTQYFGPGTRLTVL.